These 8 T cell receptor beta chains share one sample of origin, sequenced in a study of response to subunit inactivated influenza vaccine. One entry per CDR3 protein, called by TCRdb with MiXCR from the RT-PCR reads. In the table there are about 700,000 distinct CDR3 sequences, approximately 14% of which are singletons. Material: PBMCs from blood, obtained 14 to 15 days before vaccination. All receptors derive from a man aged 45-60 years who received an inactivated influenza vaccine.

This chain uses TRBV12-3 or TRBV12-4 with TRBJ2-3; D call uncertain. V was trimmed by 5 bases and J by 8 bases, leaving 8 bases between them. CDR3 length equals 11 residues. The CDR3 is CASSGGGTQYF. The CDR3 DNA reads as TGTGCCAGCAGTGGCGGCGGTACGCAGTATTTT.

The V call is TRBV20-1, the J call TRBJ1-2; tentative D call: TRBD1 (5 bases). Per germline, CDR1 DFQATT and CDR2 SNEGSKA (reference sequence). The germline V and J ends were trimmed by 2 bases and 3 bases, with 10 bases remaining between them. This CDR3 is built from 13 residues. This CDR3 is CSARPQGDYGYTF. CDR3 DNA: TGCAGTGCTAGACCCCAGGGAGACTATGGCTACACCTTC.

In DNA, the CDR3 is TGTGCCAGCAGTTCTACTAGCACCCGCTACGAGCAGTACTTC. This encodes CASSSTSTRYEQYF. The V and J genes are TRBV12-3 or TRBV12-4 and TRBJ2-7; weak D call: TRBD2 (6 bases). The CDR3 is made up of 14 amino acids. Trimming stripped 4 bases from V and 3 bases from J, with 13 bases between.

This clonotype was seen only a few times. The chain has TRBV30 and TRBJ1-1; TRBD1 is a possible D gene (6 bases). This CDR3 has 12 amino acids. Trimming left V 7 bases short and J 8 bases short, with 17 bases between. Germline assignment: CDR1 GTSNPN and CDR2 SVGIG (reference sequence). Here the CDR3 DNA reads TGTGCCTTGAAAACGACAGGACCCGAAGCTTTCTTT. As protein: CALKTTGPEAFF. The full variable domain, completed using reference TRBV30 and TRBJ1-1, is SQTIHQWPATLVQPVGSPLSLECTVEGTSNPNLYWYRQAAGRGLQLLFYSVGIGQISSEVPQNLSASRPQDRQFILSSKKLLLSDSGFYLCALKTTGPEAFFGQGTRLTVV.

This clonotype came up many times. J is TRBJ2-7 and V is TRBV6-1; tentatively, D is TRBD1 (6 bases). Trimming removed 0 bases from V and 6 bases from J, with 12 bases in between. This CDR3 is built from 14 residues. The V gene's germline CDR1 is MNHNS and CDR2 SASEGT. In DNA, the CDR3 is TGTGCCAGCAGTGAAGCGGGTGCCAGGGGCGAGCAGTACTTC. Its protein product is CASSEAGARGEQYF.

This clonotype was counted ten times or more. The gene calls are TRBV5-1 and TRBJ2-3; D ambiguous. Trimming stripped 0 bases from V and 0 bases from J, with 11 bases between. The length of the CDR3 is 16 residues. Germline CDR1 reads SGHRS; CDR2 reads YFSETQ. The DNA of the CDR3 is TGCGCCAGCAGCTTGGGACAATATGCTAGCACAGATACGCAGTATTTT. This encodes CASSLGQYASTDTQYF.

V is TRBV28 and J is TRBJ2-2; 8 bases are shared with TRBD1. In germline, CDR1 is MDHEN, CDR2 SYDVKM. V was clipped by 4 bases and J by 3 bases; unmatched bases: 7. This CDR3 contains 16 residues. This CDR3 is CASSSGQGRYTGELFF. Here the CDR3 DNA reads TGTGCCAGCAGTTCAGGACAGGGACGGTACACCGGGGAGCTGTTTTTT. Full variable domain (rest looked up from reference TRBV28 and TRBJ2-2): DVKVTQSSRYLVKRTGEKVFLECVQDMDHENMFWYRQDPGLGLRLIYFSYDVKMKEKGDIPEGYSVSREKKERFSLILESASTNQTSMYLCASSSGQGRYTGELFFGEGSRLTVL.

This clonotype was observed a few times. This chain uses TRBV3-1 with TRBJ1-4; perhaps TRBD1 as D (6 bases). Trimming pared 0 bases from V and 8 bases from J, leaving 13 bases between. Per germline, CDR1 LGHDT and CDR2 YNNKEL (reference sequence). This CDR3 is 15 amino acids long. CDR3 DNA: TGTGCCAGCAGCCAAGATCTACAGGGTCGAGAAAAACTGTTTTTT. It is translated as CASSQDLQGREKLFF.